This T cell receptor (beta chain) derives from a study of T cells after yellow fever vaccination. About the study: Preparing low-cell-number fractions relied on SMART-Seq v4 Ultra Low Input.

The CDR3 consists of 12 residues. Germline V gene data show CDR1 as KGHSH and CDR2 as LQKENI. The V gene lost 1 base and the J gene lost 12 bases, with 13 bases spanning the gap. On this clonotype itself: Its specificity is unknown.

A 5'RACE template-switching step, the method used to make TCR cDNA, added a universal primer site and UMIs. Each CDR3 protein gets one entry after TCRdb re-called the 5' RACE reads with MiXCR. The sample lists under 250,000 distinct CDR3 sequences; around 3.1% were seen once. Study-wide results and limits: Most primary-vaccination clones reappeared after the booster (approximately 95% CD4, 88% CD8). Any FACS-sorted repertoire could hold abundant clonotypes that contaminate it from the bulk population.

This clonotype originated in a man aged 18 to 30 who received the YFV17D yellow fever vaccine. The chain is built from TRBV18 and TRBJ2-7; possible D gene TRBD2, 5 bases. The material sequenced was CD4+ T cells sorted from PBMCs, taken 10 days after the yellow fever booster vaccination. The CDR3 sequence is CASSPRPFEGYF. The CDR3 coding sequence is TGTGCCAGCTCACCACGGCCCTTTGAGGGGTACTTC.